The rows below give T cell receptor beta chains drawn from one sample of a study of neoadjuvant anti-PD-1 for oral cavity cancer. The protocol was immunoSEQ multiplex PCR, while the TCRdb copy is restricted to in-frame clones and leaves out a portion. In the table there are around 7,500 clones, roughly 70% of which are singletons. The sample here was PBMCs, taken after nivolumab (anti-PD-1) treatment. All receptors come from a person aged 35-79 years with oral cavity squamous cell carcinoma. Both conserved end residues are part of each CDR3. Each record gives: D gene, clone size, V gene, J gene, CDR3 DNA, CDR3 protein. A D gene is named only where the DNA matches it firmly. For some rows the clone size is stated as once, few or many, or as a class when expanded; others skip it.

TRBD1	NA	TRBV2	TRBJ2-3	TGTGCCAGCACTGCACAGGGGACAGATACGCAGTATTTT	CASTAQGTDTQYF
NA	NA	TRBV28	TRBJ1-2	TGTGCCAGCAGTTTCCCTGACGGTAACTATGGCTACACCTTC	CASSFPDGNYGYTF
NA	few	TRBV5-6	TRBJ1-2	TGTGCCAGCAGCCCCCTGGATCAGAATGGCTACACCTTC	CASSPLDQNGYTF
TRBD1	NA	TRBV2	TRBJ1-1	TGTGCCAGCAGGACAGGGAATTCGTACACTGAAGCTTTCTTT	CASRTGNSYTEAFF
NA	NA	TRBV6-5	TRBJ1-6	TGTGCCAGCAGTTACTCGACAGGCCCGTCACCCCTCCACTTT	CASSYSTGPSPLHF
NA	NA	TRBV27	TRBJ2-6	TGTGCCAGCAGTTTATTGGGGGTGTTCTCTGGGGCCAACGTCCTGACTTTC	CASSLLGVFSGANVLTF
TRBD1	NA	TRBV5-1	TRBJ2-7	TGCGCCAGCACAAAGGGACAGGGGGCAGTATCCTACGAGCAGTACTTC	CASTKGQGAVSYEQYF
TRBD2	NA	TRBV5-6	TRBJ2-1	TGTGCCAGCAGCTTGGTTAGCGGGGGCGGTGAGCAGTTCTTC	CASSLVSGGGEQFF
TRBD2	NA	TRBV6-1	TRBJ2-2	TGTGCCAGCAGTTGGACTAGCCCCACCGGGGAGCTGTTTTTT	CASSWTSPTGELFF
TRBD1	NA	TRBV28	TRBJ1-2	TGTGCCAGCAGTGTCGACAGGGCTCAGGGCTACACCTTC	CASSVDRAQGYTF
NA	NA	TRBV6-6	TRBJ1-6	TGTGCCAGCAGTCGCTCGGGGGGGTACAATTCACCCCTCCACTTT	CASSRSGGYNSPLHF
NA	once	TRBV9	TRBJ2-7	TGTGCCAGCAGCCCCCGGGGGGCCATATCCGAGCAGTACTTC	CASSPRGAISEQYF
NA	NA	TRBV5-1	TRBJ1-2	TGCGCCAGCAGCGATGATAGGTTCGGCGGCTACACCTTC	CASSDDRFGGYTF
TRBD2	NA	TRBV19	TRBJ2-1	TGTGCCAGTAGTACCCCACGGACTAGCGGGGGTAACAATGAGCAGTTCTTC	CASSTPRTSGGNNEQFF
TRBD2	NA	TRBV4-1	TRBJ2-3	TGCGCCAGCAGCCAAGAAGGGCTAGCGGGGGGGTATCTCCCCGCAGATACGCAGTATTTT	CASSQEGLAGGYLPADTQYF
TRBD2	NA	TRBV2	TRBJ2-1	TGTGCCAGTTGGAGACTAGCGGGGGGCCTGGGGAGTGAGCAGTTCTTC	CASWRLAGGLGSEQFF
TRBD2	NA	TRBV6-4	TRBJ2-1	TGTGCCAGCAGTGACTCGGTCGGGGGGGCATACAATGAGCAGTTCTTC	CASSDSVGGAYNEQFF
TRBD1	few	TRBV9	TRBJ2-1	TGTGCCAGCAGCGCCAACCCCGGGACAGGGGGCTCCTACAATGAGCAGTTCTTC	CASSANPGTGGSYNEQFF
NA	NA	TRBV9	TRBJ1-3	TGTGCCAGCAGCCCGACAGGAAACACCATATATTTT	CASSPTGNTIYF
NA	NA	TRBV7-9	TRBJ2-7	TGTGCCAGCAGCTTAGAAGCCTACGAGCAGTACTTC	CASSLEAYEQYF
NA	NA	TRBV29-1	TRBJ1-2	TGCAGCGCAAACTATGGCTACACCTTC	CSANYGYTF
NA	few	TRBV19	TRBJ1-1	TGTGCCAGTAGTATTGCATACAGCATGAACACTGAAGCTTTCTTT	CASSIAYSMNTEAFF
NA	NA	TRBV7-7	TRBJ2-2	TGTGCCAGCAGCTCTGGGGCAGCGAACACCGGGGAGCTGTTTTTT	CASSSGAANTGELFF
NA	NA	TRBV29-1	TRBJ1-1	TGCAGCGTTCAGGGACTCAGAATGATATCTACTGAAGCTTTCTTT	CSVQGLRMISTEAFF
TRBD1	NA	TRBV19	TRBJ1-2	TGTGCCAGTAGTAGAGACAGGGTCGGAGGCTACACCTTC	CASSRDRVGGYTF
TRBD1	NA	TRBV6-5	TRBJ1-2	TGTGCCAGCAGTTTTACAGGGGACTATGGCTACACCTTC	CASSFTGDYGYTF
NA	NA	TRBV15	TRBJ1-4	TGTGCCACCAGCAGAGATTATTTGACAGGCTCTAATGAAAAACTGTTTTTT	CATSRDYLTGSNEKLFF
TRBD1	NA	TRBV4-1	TRBJ2-2	TGCGCCAGCAGCCAAAAACCGGGACAGGGGACCGGGGAGCTGTTTTTT	CASSQKPGQGTGELFF